What follows are 15 T cell receptor beta chains derived from one specimen sequenced in a study of shared clonotypes between healthy human individuals. TCRdb's table, derived via immunoSEQ multiplex PCR, lists solely in-frame clones and lacks some. The table shows 1,400,000 or so clones, with approximately 98.5% occurring only once. What was sequenced was naive CD4+ T cells sorted from blood. As to subset: CD45RA+ positively selected. The receptors shown here come from a young man in good health.

The CDR3 DNA sequence: TGCGCCAGCAGCCAAGGGGCGTGGACTGAAGCTTTCTTT. Amino acid sequence: CASSQGAWTEAFF. The V and J genes are TRBV4-3 and TRBJ1-1; D not resolved. Looked up from germline, CDR1 is LGHNA and CDR2 is YSLEER. V lost 1 base to trimming and J lost 5 bases, with 8 bases between them. This CDR3 comprises 13 residues.

CDR3 nucleotides: TGCGCCAGCTCATTCGAGGGCGGCAGCTCCTACGAGCAGTACTTC. Protein sequence: CASSFEGGSSYEQYF. V gene TRBV5-1 combines with J gene TRBJ2-7; a weak D match, TRBD2 (5 bases). Looked up from germline, CDR1 is SGHRS and CDR2 is YFSETQ. The CDR3 is 15 residues long. Trimming cost V 7 bases and J 0 bases, with 17 bases left between them.

This clone was recorded only once. Lacking the conserved final phenylalanine or tryptophan, this CDR3 likely reflects a read error. It is unclear where the CDR3 begins or ends on the DNA, so no DNA is shown, and the CDR3 is as TCRdb lists it. This chain connects TRBV14 to TRBJ2-7. Per the germline V gene, CDR1 is SGHDN and CDR2 is FVKESK. The CDR3 spans 9 amino acids, including both terminal residues. The CDR3 loop is CASLKGTAG.

This clone is a singleton in its sample. The chain carries TRBV7-8 and TRBJ2-7; 10 bases are shared with TRBD2. V dropped 5 bases and J dropped 4; count of bases not matched to a gene: 5. The CDR3 length is 14 residues. Germline V gives CDR1 SGHVS, CDR2 FQNEAQ. CDR3 sequence: CASSPPGLAYEQYF. The CDR3 region has the DNA TGTGCCAGCAGCCCGCCGGGACTAGCGTACGAGCAGTACTTC.

The chain employs TRBV5-1 and TRBJ2-2; D not resolved. The CDR3 spans 13 residues. V shed 4 bases and J shed 6 bases, with 10 bases lying between them. The germline CDR1 and CDR2 sequences are SGHRS and YFSETQ. CDR3 nucleotides: TGCGCCAGCAGCCTAGAGATGCCCGGGGAGCTGTTTTTT. Translating it yields CASSLEMPGELFF. The complete variable domain, with remaining parts taken from reference TRBV5-1 and TRBJ2-2, reads KAGVTQTPRYLIKTRGQQVTLSCSPISGHRSVSWYQQTPGQGLQFLFEYFSETQRNKGNFPGRFSGRQFSNSRSEMNVSTLELGDSALYLCASSLEMPGELFFGEGSRLTVL.

The chain combines TRBV5-6 with TRBJ2-7; D ambiguous. Trimming pared 5 bases from V and 8 bases from J, leaving 14 bases between. Germline V gene lookup returns CDR1 SGHDT and CDR2 YYEEEE. The CDR3 is 12 residues long. This CDR3 reads CASRRATGKQYF. The CDR3 DNA reads as TGTGCCAGCAGGAGAGCCACGGGCAAGCAGTACTTC.

This rearrangement joins TRBV7-9 to TRBJ1-5; 9 nucleotides agree with TRBD1. Germline-derived CDR1 and CDR2 are SEHNR and FQNEAQ (reference sequence). This CDR3 has 16 residues. V dropped 3 bases and J dropped 2; count of bases not matched to a gene: 5. The CDR3: CASSLGQGLGNQPQHF. Written as DNA, the CDR3 is TGTGCCAGCAGCTTGGGACAGGGCTTGGGCAATCAGCCCCAGCATTTT.

This sequence joins TRBV7-2 and TRBJ2-3; D is uncertain. Germline V gene lookup returns CDR1 SGHTA and CDR2 FQGNSA. This CDR3 is built from 13 residues. V lost 0 bases and J 6 bases, leaving 7 bases between the germline ends. In nucleotides, the CDR3 is TGTGCCAGCAGCTTAGCCATGGAGGATACGCAGTATTTT. Protein product: CASSLAMEDTQYF.

The chain recombines TRBV2 with TRBJ2-3; the D is unclear. This CDR3 has 15 residues. CDR1 and CDR2 (germline): SNHLY, FYNNEI. Trimming removed 3 bases at V and 4 bases at J, with 14 bases between. CDR3 in DNA: TGTGCCAGCAGTGACGACCGCCTGGGGTCAGATACGCAGTATTTT. Amino acids: CASSDDRLGSDTQYF.

The chain combines TRBV28 with TRBJ1-1, with unresolved D. The CDR3 contains 14 residues. Germline CDR1 MDHEN, CDR2 SYDVKM. The V end was cut by 6 bases, the J end by 1 base, with 12 bases between. CDR3 residues: CASSKRAGNTEAFF. The CDR3 DNA sequence: TGTGCCAGCAGCAAAAGAGCGGGGAACACTGAAGCTTTCTTT.

This chain links TRBV30 with TRBJ2-7, with D perhaps being TRBD1 or TRBD2 (5 bases each). The CDR3 totals 13 residues. Germline V gives CDR1 GTSNPN, CDR2 SVGIG (reference sequence). The V gene lost 3 bases and the J gene lost 6 bases, with 15 bases spanning the gap. The CDR3 loop is CAWSVGAPGEQYF. CDR3 nucleotide sequence: TGTGCCTGGAGCGTCGGGGCACCCGGCGAGCAGTACTTC.

This chain joins TRBV10-3 and TRBJ1-5, with a weak D call TRBD1 (5 bases). Germline V gives CDR1 ENHRY, CDR2 SYGVKD. The germline V and J ends were trimmed by 7 bases and 7 bases, with 17 bases remaining between them. The CDR3 has 14 residues. This CDR3 reads CAITRTPETQPQHF. The CDR3 nucleotides read TGTGCCATCACCCGGACACCAGAAACGCAGCCCCAGCATTTT.

This clone appeared once. The chain links TRBV28 to TRBJ2-7; the match to TRBD2 covers 7 bases. Germline CDR1 MDHEN, CDR2 SYDVKM. This CDR3 is built from 14 residues. The V segment lost 5 bases and the J segment 7 bases; nucleotides outside the gene matches: 11. CDR3 nucleotide sequence: TGTGCCAGCAGTACTCCAGCTGGGGGGGTGGAGCAGTACTTC. The encoded protein is CASSTPAGGVEQYF. The entire variable domain, with the rest obtained from reference TRBV28 and TRBJ2-7, is as follows: DVKVTQSSRYLVKRTGEKVFLECVQDMDHENMFWYRQDPGLGLRLIYFSYDVKMKEKGDIPEGYSVSREKKERFSLILESASTNQTSMYLCASSTPAGGVEQYFGPGTRLTVT.

The rearrangement uses TRBV28 and TRBJ2-7, with D tentatively TRBD2 (6 bases). The CDR3 loop spans 15 amino acids. From germline, CDR1 is MDHEN and CDR2 SYDVKM. Trimming removed 1 base from V and 2 bases from J, with 12 bases in between. CDR3 DNA sequence: TGTGCCAGCAGTTTATCCGGGAGCGAGGCCTACGAGCAGTACTTC. Translating it yields CASSLSGSEAYEQYF. Filled out from reference TRBV28 and TRBJ2-7, the complete variable domain reads DVKVTQSSRYLVKRTGEKVFLECVQDMDHENMFWYRQDPGLGLRLIYFSYDVKMKEKGDIPEGYSVSREKKERFSLILESASTNQTSMYLCASSLSGSEAYEQYFGPGTRLTVT.

The rearrangement links TRBV2 to TRBJ2-3; D not resolved. Germline-derived CDR1 and CDR2 are SNHLY and FYNNEI. CDR3 length: 12 residues. V lost 5 bases and J lost 4, with 7 bases in between. The CDR3 is CASSTDSDTQYF. CDR3 DNA sequence: TGTGCCAGCAGTACTGACTCAGATACGCAGTATTTT.